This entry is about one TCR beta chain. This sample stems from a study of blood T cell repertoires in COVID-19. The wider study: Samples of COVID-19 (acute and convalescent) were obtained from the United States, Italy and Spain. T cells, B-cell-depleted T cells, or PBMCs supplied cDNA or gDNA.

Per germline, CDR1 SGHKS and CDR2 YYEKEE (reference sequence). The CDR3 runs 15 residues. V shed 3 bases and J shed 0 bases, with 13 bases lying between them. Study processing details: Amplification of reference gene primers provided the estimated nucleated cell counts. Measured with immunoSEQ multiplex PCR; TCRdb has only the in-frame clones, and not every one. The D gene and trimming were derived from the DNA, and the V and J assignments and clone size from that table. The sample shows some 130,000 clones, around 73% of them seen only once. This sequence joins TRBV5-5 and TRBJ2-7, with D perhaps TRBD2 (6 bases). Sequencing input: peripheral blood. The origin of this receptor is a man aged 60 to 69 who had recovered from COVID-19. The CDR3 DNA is TGTGCCAGCAGCTCTCAAGCGGGTCCCTCCTACGAGCAGTACTTC. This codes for CASSSQAGPSYEQYF.